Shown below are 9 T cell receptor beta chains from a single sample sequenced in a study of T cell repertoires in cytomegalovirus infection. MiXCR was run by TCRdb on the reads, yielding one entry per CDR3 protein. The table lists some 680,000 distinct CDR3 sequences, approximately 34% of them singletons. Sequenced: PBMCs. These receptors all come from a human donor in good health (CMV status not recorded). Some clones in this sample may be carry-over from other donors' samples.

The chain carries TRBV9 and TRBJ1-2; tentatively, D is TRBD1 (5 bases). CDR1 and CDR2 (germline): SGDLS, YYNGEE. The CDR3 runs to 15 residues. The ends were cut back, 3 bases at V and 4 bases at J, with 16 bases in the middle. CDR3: CASSGGDGTAYGYTF. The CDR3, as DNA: TGTGCCAGCAGCGGCGGAGACGGGACCGCCTATGGCTACACCTTC.

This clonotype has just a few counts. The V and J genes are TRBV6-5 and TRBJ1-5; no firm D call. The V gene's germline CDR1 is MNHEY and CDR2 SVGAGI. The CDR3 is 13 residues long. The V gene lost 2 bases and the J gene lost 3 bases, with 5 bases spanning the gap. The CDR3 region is CASSYGINQPQHF. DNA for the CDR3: TGTGCCAGCAGTTACGGTATCAATCAGCCCCAGCATTTT.

As DNA, the CDR3 is TGTGCCAGCAGTTACCCCAGCGGTGGGCGACAAGAGACCCAGTACTTC. It translates to CASSYPSGGRQETQYF. V is TRBV6-5 and J is TRBJ2-5, with D perhaps TRBD2 (5 bases). The CDR3 has 16 residues. Deletions cut 2 bases from V and 2 bases from J, with 15 bases between. The germline CDR1 and CDR2 sequences are MNHEY and SVGAGI.

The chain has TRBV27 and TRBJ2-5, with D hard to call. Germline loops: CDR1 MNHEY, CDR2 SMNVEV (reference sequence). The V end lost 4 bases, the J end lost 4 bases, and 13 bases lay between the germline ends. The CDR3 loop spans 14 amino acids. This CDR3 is CASSSLLIGETQYF. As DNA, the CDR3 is TGTGCCAGCAGTTCCCTCTTAATAGGAGAGACCCAGTACTTC.

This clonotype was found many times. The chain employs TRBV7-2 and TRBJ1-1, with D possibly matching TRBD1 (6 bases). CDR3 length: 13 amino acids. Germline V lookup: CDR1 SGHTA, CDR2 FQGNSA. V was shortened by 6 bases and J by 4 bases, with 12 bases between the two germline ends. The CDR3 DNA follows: TGTGCCAGCAGTTTCAAGGGGGTCACTGAAGCTTTCTTT. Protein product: CASSFKGVTEAFF.

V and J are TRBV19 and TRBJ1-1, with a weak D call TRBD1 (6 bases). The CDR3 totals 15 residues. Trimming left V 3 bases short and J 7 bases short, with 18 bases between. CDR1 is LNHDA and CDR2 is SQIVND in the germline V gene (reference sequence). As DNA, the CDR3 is TGTGCCAGTAGTATCGCGGGGGCACTGAGCGGTGAAGCTTTCTTT. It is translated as CASSIAGALSGEAFF.

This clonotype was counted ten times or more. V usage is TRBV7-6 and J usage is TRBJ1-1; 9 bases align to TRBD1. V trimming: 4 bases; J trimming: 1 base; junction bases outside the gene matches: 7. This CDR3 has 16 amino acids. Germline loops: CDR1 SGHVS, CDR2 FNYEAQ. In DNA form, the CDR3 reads TGTGCCAGCAGCTACGATCCGGGACAGGGGAACACTGAAGCTTTCTTT. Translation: CASSYDPGQGNTEAFF.

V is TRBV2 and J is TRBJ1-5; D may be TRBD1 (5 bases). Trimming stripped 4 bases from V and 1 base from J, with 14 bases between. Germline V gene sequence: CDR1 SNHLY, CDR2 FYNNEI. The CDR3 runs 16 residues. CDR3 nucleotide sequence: TGTGCCAGCAGTGCGGGGACTGTTACCAGCAATCAGCCCCAGCATTTT. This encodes CASSAGTVTSNQPQHF.

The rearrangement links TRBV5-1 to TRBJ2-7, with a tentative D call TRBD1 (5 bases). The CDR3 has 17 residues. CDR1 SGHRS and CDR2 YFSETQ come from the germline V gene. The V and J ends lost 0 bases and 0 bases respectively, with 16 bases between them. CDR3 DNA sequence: TGCGCCAGCAGCTTGGTCATCAAGGACACTTTCTCCTACGAGCAGTACTTC. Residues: CASSLVIKDTFSYEQYF.